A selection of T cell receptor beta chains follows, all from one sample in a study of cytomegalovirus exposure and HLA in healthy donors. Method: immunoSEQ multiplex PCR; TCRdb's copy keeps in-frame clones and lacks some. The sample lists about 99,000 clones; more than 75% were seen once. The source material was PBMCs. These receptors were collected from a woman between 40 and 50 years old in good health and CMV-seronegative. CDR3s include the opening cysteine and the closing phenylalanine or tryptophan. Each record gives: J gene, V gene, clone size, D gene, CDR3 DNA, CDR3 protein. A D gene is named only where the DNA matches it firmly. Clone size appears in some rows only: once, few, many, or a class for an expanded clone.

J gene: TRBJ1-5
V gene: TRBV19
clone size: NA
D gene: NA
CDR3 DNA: TGTGCCAGTAGTATAGATCTCGGTAGTTTTCAGCCCCAGCATTTT
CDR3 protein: CASSIDLGSFQPQHF

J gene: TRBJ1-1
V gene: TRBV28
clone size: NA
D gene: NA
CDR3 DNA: TGTGCCAGCAGCCCATCGGCGGAAAGGGGGACTGAAGCTTTCTTT
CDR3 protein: CASSPSAERGTEAFF

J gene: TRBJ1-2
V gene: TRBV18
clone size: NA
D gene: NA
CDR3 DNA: TGTGCCAGCTCATACGACGCGGGGATCGAGGGCTACACCTTC
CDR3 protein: CASSYDAGIEGYTF

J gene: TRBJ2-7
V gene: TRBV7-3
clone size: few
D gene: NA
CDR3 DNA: TGTGCCAGCAGCCCAAGCTCCGGCTACGAGCAGTACTTC
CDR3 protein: CASSPSSGYEQYF

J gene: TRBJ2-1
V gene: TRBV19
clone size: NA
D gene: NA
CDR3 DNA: TGTGCCAGTAATTTCGGGAGCTCCTACAATGAGCAGTTCTTC
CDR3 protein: CASNFGSSYNEQFF

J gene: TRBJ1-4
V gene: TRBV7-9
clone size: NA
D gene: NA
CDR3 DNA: TGTGCCAGCAGCCACCCACGGACAGAAGTAAATGAAAAACTGTTTTTT
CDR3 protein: CASSHPRTEVNEKLFF

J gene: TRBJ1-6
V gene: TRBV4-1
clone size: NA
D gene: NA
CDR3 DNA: TGCGCCAGCAGCCAAGAAGGCACAAGGGGGTCACCCCTCCACTTT
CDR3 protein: CASSQEGTRGSPLHF

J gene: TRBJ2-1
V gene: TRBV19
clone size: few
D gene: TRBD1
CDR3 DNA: TGTGCCAGTAGTATAGGACAGGGAGCCTACAATGAGCAGTTCTTC
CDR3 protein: CASSIGQGAYNEQFF

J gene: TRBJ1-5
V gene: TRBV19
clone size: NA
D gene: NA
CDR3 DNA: TGTGCCAGTAGTATAGGCGGGCAGAGCAATCAGCCCCAGCATTTT
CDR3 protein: CASSIGGQSNQPQHF

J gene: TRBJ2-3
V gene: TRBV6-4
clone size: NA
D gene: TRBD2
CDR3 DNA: TGTGCCAGCAGTAGGACTAGCGGCACAGATACGCAGTATTTT
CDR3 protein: CASSRTSGTDTQYF

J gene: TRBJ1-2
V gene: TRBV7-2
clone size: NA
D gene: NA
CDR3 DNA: TGTGCCAGCAGCTTAGACCCAGGGTATGGCTACACCTTC
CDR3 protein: CASSLDPGYGYTF

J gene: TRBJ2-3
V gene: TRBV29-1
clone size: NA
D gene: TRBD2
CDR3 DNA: TGCAGCGTTGAAGATAGCGGGAGTTGGGAGGGTACGCAGTATTTT
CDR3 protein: CSVEDSGSWEGTQYF

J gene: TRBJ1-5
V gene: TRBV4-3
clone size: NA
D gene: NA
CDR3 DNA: TGCGCCAGCAGCCAAGAATGGTCAGGCCCCTCTCTTAGTCAGCCCCAGCATTTT
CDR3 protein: CASSQEWSGPSLSQPQHF

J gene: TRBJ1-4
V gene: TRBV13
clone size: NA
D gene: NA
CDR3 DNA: TGTGCCAGCAGCCGAGGACAAAACAATGAAAAACTGTTTTTT
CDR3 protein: CASSRGQNNEKLFF

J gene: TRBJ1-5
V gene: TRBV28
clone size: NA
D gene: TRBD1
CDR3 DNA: TGTGCCAGCAGTTTTCGGACAGGGGGTGGTTTCGGGCAGCCCCAGCATTTT
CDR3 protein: CASSFRTGGGFGQPQHF

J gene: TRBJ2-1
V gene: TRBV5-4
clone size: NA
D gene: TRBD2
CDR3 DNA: TGTGCCAGCAGCCCTACGGGGGGCTCCTACAATGAGCAGTTCTTC
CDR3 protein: CASSPTGGSYNEQFF

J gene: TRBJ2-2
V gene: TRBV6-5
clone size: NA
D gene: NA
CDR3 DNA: TGTGCCAGCAGTTGGAGCACAGGGACCGGGGAGCTGTTTTTT
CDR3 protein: CASSWSTGTGELFF

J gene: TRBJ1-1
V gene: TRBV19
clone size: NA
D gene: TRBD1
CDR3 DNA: TGTGCCAGTACCATAGGACAGGGGAACACTGAAGCTTTCTTT
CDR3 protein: CASTIGQGNTEAFF

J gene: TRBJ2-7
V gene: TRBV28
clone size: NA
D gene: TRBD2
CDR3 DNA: TGTGCCAGCAGTTTAGTGGGGGGGGATTACGAGCAGTACTTC
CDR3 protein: CASSLVGGDYEQYF

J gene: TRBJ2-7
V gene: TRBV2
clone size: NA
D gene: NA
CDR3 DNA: TGTGCCAGCAGTGGGTTCAGTGGTACGGGTTACTACGAGCAGTACTTC
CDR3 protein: CASSGFSGTGYYEQYF

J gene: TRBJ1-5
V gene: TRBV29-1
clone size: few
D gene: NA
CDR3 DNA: TGCAGCGTGGTAGCAGGGCTGAATCAGCCCCAGCATTTT
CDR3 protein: CSVVAGLNQPQHF

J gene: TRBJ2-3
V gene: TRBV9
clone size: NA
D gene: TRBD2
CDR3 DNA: TGTGCCAGCAGCGTAGCTCCAGCGGGACGTACGCAGTATTTT
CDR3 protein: CASSVAPAGRTQYF

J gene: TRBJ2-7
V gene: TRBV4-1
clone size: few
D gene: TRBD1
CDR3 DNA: TGCGCCAGCAGCCAAGCTCTGTCAGGGGGATACTACGAGCAGTACTTC
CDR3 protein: CASSQALSGGYYEQYF

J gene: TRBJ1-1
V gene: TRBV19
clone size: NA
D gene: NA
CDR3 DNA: TGTGCCAGTAGTCACGGTTACACTGAAGCTTTCTTT
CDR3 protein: CASSHGYTEAFF

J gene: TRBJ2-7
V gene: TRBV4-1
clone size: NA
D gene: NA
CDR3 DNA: TGCGCCAGCAGCCAAGATTTGGGGACACCACTACGAGGGCAGTACTTC
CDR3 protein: CASSQDLGTPLRGQYF

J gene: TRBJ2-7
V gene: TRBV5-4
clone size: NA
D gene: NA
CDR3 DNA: TGTGCCAGCAGCTTGGGATTAGGCATCGAGGCGAAGTACTTC
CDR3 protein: CASSLGLGIEAKYF

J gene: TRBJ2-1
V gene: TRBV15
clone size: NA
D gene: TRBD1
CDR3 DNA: TGTGCCACCAGCGACCGGGACAGCTACAATGAGCAGTTCTTC
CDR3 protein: CATSDRDSYNEQFF

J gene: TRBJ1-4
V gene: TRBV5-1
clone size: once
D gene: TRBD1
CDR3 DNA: TGCGCCAGCAGCATCGGGACAGGGCGTGTAACTAATGAAAAACTGTTTTTT
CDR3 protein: CASSIGTGRVTNEKLFF

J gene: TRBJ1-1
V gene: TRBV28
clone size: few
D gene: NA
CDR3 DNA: TGTGCCAGCAGTTTCAAAACTGAAGCTTTCTTT
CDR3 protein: CASSFKTEAFF

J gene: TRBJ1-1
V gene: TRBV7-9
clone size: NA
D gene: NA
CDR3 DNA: TGTGCCAGCAGCTTACCGGGGTTTGGAAACACTGAAGCTTTCTTT
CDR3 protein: CASSLPGFGNTEAFF

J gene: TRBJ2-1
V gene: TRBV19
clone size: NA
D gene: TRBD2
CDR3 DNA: TGTGCCACTGAGGGACTAGCAGCGAACAATGAGCAGTTCTTC
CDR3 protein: CATEGLAANNEQFF

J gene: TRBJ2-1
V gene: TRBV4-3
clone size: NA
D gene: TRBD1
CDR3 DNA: TGCGCCAGCAGCCAGGATGGGACCGAGGGGGCTGAGCAGTTCTTC
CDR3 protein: CASSQDGTEGAEQFF

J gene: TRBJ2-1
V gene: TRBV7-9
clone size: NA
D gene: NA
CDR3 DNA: TGTGCCAGCAGCTCCGAGAGGGCATTGCGCTCCTACAATGAGCAGTTCTTC
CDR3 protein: CASSSERALRSYNEQFF